Each of the 15 T cell receptor beta chains below was sequenced from the same sample in a study of technical replicates of blood from a few donors. Measured with immunoSEQ multiplex PCR; TCRdb has only the in-frame clones, and not every one. The sample has around 80,000 clones, roughly 98% seen once. Material: T cells isolated from PBMCs. These receptor sequences come from a human donor in good health.

This sequence joins TRBV5-4 and TRBJ2-7, with TRBD1 as a possible D gene (6 bases). V dropped 3 bases and J dropped 2 bases, with 12 bases sitting between them. The germline V gene encodes CDR1 SGHNT and CDR2 YYREEE (reference sequence). The CDR3 has 14 residues. This chain's CDR3 is CASSSQTGTYEQYF. The CDR3 nucleotides are TGTGCCAGCAGCTCTCAGACAGGTACCTACGAGCAGTACTTC.

The rearrangement links TRBV15 to TRBJ1-1; no definite D call. CDR3 length equals 13 residues. CDR1 and CDR2 from the germline V gene are LNHNV and YYDKDF (reference sequence). Trimming removed 0 bases from V and 7 bases from J, with 9 bases in between. Here the CDR3 DNA reads TGTGCCACCAGCAGAGAAGAGCTCCTTGAAGCTTTCTTT. This encodes CATSREELLEAFF.

The genes are TRBV29-1 and TRBJ2-1; D not resolved. Germline V lookup: CDR1 SQVTM, CDR2 ANQGSEA. V gave up 4 bases and J gave up 3 bases, with 10 bases separating them. CDR3 size: 13 residues. The CDR3 sequence is CSVVQADYNEQFF. The CDR3 bases are TGCAGCGTTGTCCAGGCAGACTACAATGAGCAGTTCTTC.

The chain joins TRBV27 to TRBJ1-5; D is uncertain. CDR3 size: 15 residues. Germline lookup yields CDR1 MNHEY and CDR2 SMNVEV (reference sequence). With 5 bases removed from V and 3 bases from J, the gap between germline ends came to 14 bases. This CDR3 is CASSLIVGPNQPQHF. In DNA form, the CDR3 reads TGTGCCAGCAGTCTCATTGTTGGGCCCAATCAGCCCCAGCATTTT.

The chain joins TRBV28 to TRBJ1-5; 9 positions agree with TRBD1. V gave up 3 bases and J gave up 3 bases; unmatched junction bases: 9. CDR3 length equals 17 residues. Germline-derived CDR1 and CDR2 are MDHEN and SYDVKM. CDR3 in amino acids: CASSFAGQGTNNQPQHF. The CDR3 DNA reads TGTGCCAGCAGTTTCGCGGGACAGGGTACGAACAATCAGCCCCAGCATTTT.

The chain is built from TRBV7-9 and TRBJ2-1; the D gene is possibly TRBD2 (5 bases). Germline V gives CDR1 SEHNR, CDR2 FQNEAQ (reference sequence). The CDR3 loop spans 15 amino acids. Trimming pared 3 bases from V and 2 bases from J, leaving 11 bases between. CDR3 coding DNA: TGTGCCAGCAGCTTCGGACTCCTTCCCTACAATGAGCAGTTCTTC. Translated: CASSFGLLPYNEQFF. Together with reference TRBV7-9 and TRBJ2-1, the CDR3 gives the full variable domain: DTGVSQNPRHKITKRGQNVTFRCDPISEHNRLYWYRQTLGQGPEFLTYFQNEAQLEKSRLLSDRFSAERPKGSFSTLEIQRTEQGDSAMYLCASSFGLLPYNEQFFGPGTRLTVL.

CDR3 DNA: TGCGCCAGCAGCTTGGGTTCAGTCTCTGGAAACACCATATATTTT. It codes for CASSLGSVSGNTIYF. This chain uses TRBV5-1 with TRBJ1-3; D gene ambiguous. V was trimmed by 0 bases and J by 0 bases, leaving 7 bases between them. This CDR3 is built from 15 residues. From germline, CDR1 is SGHRS and CDR2 YFSETQ.

The chain is built from TRBV12-5 and TRBJ2-1; 9 bases are a match to TRBD2. The CDR3 is 17 residues long. Trimming at V came to 0 bases and at J to 5 bases, leaving 8 bases not matched to a gene. In germline, CDR1 is LGHNT, CDR2 FRNRAP. CDR3 residues: CASGLVIGGGAHNEQFF. The CDR3 bases are TGTGCTAGTGGTTTGGTAATCGGCGGGGGGGCCCACAATGAGCAGTTCTTC.

This chain connects TRBV13 to TRBJ2-3, with D possibly TRBD1 on 5 matching bases. The CDR3 runs 13 residues. V was trimmed by 8 bases and J by 2 bases, leaving 11 bases between them. The germline V gene encodes CDR1 PRHDT and CDR2 FYEKMQ (reference sequence). CDR3 nucleotide sequence: TGTGCCAGCTTAGACAGCTACACAGATACGCAGTATTTT. Protein product: CASLDSYTDTQYF.

This sequence joins TRBV11-1 and TRBJ2-5, with 8 bases that match TRBD2. CDR1 and CDR2 from the germline V gene are SGHAT and FQDESV (reference sequence). Trimming cost V 4 bases and J 4 bases; bases outside gene matches: 11. The CDR3 totals 16 residues. The CDR3 nucleotides are TGTGCCAGCAGCTCGGACCCCCGGGGGGGGCTAGAGACCCAGTACTTC. It specifies CASSSDPRGGLETQYF.

J is TRBJ2-7 and V is TRBV25-1; D ambiguous. The CDR3 is 12 residues long. V shed 2 bases and J shed 5 bases, with 7 bases lying between them. Germline V gene data show CDR1 as MGHDK and CDR2 as SYGVNS. CDR3 amino acids: CASSEGQNEQYF. The CDR3 region has the DNA TGTGCCAGCAGTGAAGGGCAGAACGAGCAGTACTTC.

The chain has TRBV27 and TRBJ1-4; the D gene is possibly TRBD1 (5 bases). This CDR3 is built from 16 residues. The ends were cut back, 5 bases at V and 3 bases at J, with 16 bases in the middle. CDR1 and CDR2 (germline): MNHEY, SMNVEV (reference sequence). The CDR3 DNA sequence: TGTGCCAGCAGTCTCACCGTCTGGGGGGCTAATGAAAAACTGTTTTTT. Residues: CASSLTVWGANEKLFF.

The chain combines TRBV7-8 with TRBJ2-7; 8 bases line up with TRBD2. The CDR3 covers 15 residues. CDR1 and CDR2 (germline): SGHVS, FQNEAQ. J gave up 5 bases and V 5 bases, and 11 bases lay outside the gene matches. This CDR3 reads CASSPSGSQQDEQYF. The CDR3 DNA sequence: TGTGCCAGCAGCCCCAGCGGGAGTCAACAGGACGAGCAGTACTTC.

The chain has TRBV5-1 and TRBJ2-1; 8 bases map to TRBD2. CDR1 SGHRS and CDR2 YFSETQ come from the germline V gene. CDR3 size: 16 residues. V dropped 2 bases and J dropped 6; count of bases not matched to a gene: 10. CDR3 bases: TGCGCCAGCAGCTTTAGCGGGGATTCGCTTATCAATGAGCAGTTCTTC. This encodes CASSFSGDSLINEQFF.

This chain uses TRBV15 with TRBJ2-7; 7 bases are shared with TRBD2. After removal of 1 base from V and 1 base from J, the junction contained 4 bases not matched to a gene. CDR3 length equals 15 residues. The germline V gene has CDR1 LNHNV and CDR2 YYDKDF (reference sequence). CDR3 coding DNA: TGTGCCACCAGCAGAGGGGGAGGGGTTTCCTACGAGCAGTACTTC. Translation: CATSRGGGVSYEQYF.